These T cell receptor beta chains were read from a single sample in a study of shared clonotypes between healthy human individuals. Measured with immunoSEQ multiplex PCR; TCRdb has only the in-frame clones, and not every one. The data contain roughly 500,000 clones, 75% to 85% of them seen just once; the ten biggest clones take up roughly 13%. The source material was PBMCs. Source of these receptors: a woman aged 40 to 50 in good health. Some clones in this sample may be carry-over from other donors' samples. Both conserved end residues are part of each CDR3. D genes are given only for firm matches. Clone size is stated in some rows and not others, as once, few, many or a class when expanded.

V	size	J	D	CDR3	DNA
TRBV5-1	.	TRBJ1-4	.	CASSPGTPVAGEKLFF	TGCGCCAGCAGCCCCGGGACCCCGGTAGCGGGTGAAAAACTGTTTTTT
TRBV11-3	.	TRBJ2-1	.	CASSLGSSSYNEQFF	TGTGCCAGCAGCTTAGGAAGCAGCTCCTACAATGAGCAGTTCTTC
TRBV28	.	TRBJ2-7	TRBD1	CASNPTGGMAYEQYF	TGTGCCAGCAATCCGACAGGGGGGATGGCCTACGAGCAGTACTTC
TRBV19	many	TRBJ2-1	.	CASTPRGEAYNEQFF	TGTGCCAGTACGCCTCGGGGAGAAGCCTACAATGAGCAGTTCTTC
TRBV30	.	TRBJ1-1	.	CAWSVTGTNTEAFF	TGTGCCTGGAGTGTGACAGGAACGAACACTGAAGCTTTCTTT
TRBV30	.	TRBJ1-3	.	CAWNRGGNTIYF	TGTGCCTGGAACCGGGGTGGAAACACCATATATTTT
TRBV5-6	.	TRBJ2-2	TRBD2	CASNPGRHTGELFF	TGTGCCAGCAACCCCGGGAGGCACACCGGGGAGCTGTTTTTT
TRBV19	.	TRBJ1-1	TRBD1	CASSTQGRTEAFF	TGTGCCAGTAGTACACAGGGGAGGACTGAAGCTTTCTTT
TRBV2	.	TRBJ1-1	TRBD1	CASSVAQGVTEAFF	TGTGCCAGCAGTGTCGCGCAGGGGGTCACTGAAGCTTTCTTT
TRBV28	.	TRBJ1-3	.	CASSSSNSGNTIYF	TGTGCCAGCAGTTCCTCCAACTCTGGAAACACCATATATTTT
TRBV9	.	TRBJ2-7	TRBD2	CASSSGLAGVYEQYF	TGTGCCAGCAGCTCGGGACTAGCGGGAGTCTACGAGCAGTACTTC
TRBV2	.	TRBJ2-1	TRBD2	CASRGGLAGDSRQFF	TGTGCCAGCAGGGGAGGGTTAGCGGGAGATTCGCGGCAGTTCTTC
TRBV6-5	.	TRBJ1-2	TRBD1	CASSKTGTSGYTF	TGTGCCAGCAGTAAGACAGGGACGAGTGGCTACACCTTC
TRBV4-2	.	TRBJ2-3	.	CASSQGGSYSTDTQYF	TGTGCCAGCAGCCAAGGAGGTAGCTATAGCACAGATACGCAGTATTTT
TRBV28	.	TRBJ1-2	.	CASRGTFGAYGYTF	TGTGCCAGCAGAGGGACGTTCGGGGCCTATGGCTACACCTTC
TRBV5-1	.	TRBJ1-2	.	CASSLVAGDNYGYTF	TGCGCCAGCAGCTTGGTTGCAGGGGACAACTATGGCTACACCTTC
TRBV19	.	TRBJ1-2	.	CASSRAAGNYGYTF	TGTGCCAGTTCCAGGGCGGCCGGGAACTATGGCTACACCTTC
TRBV30	.	TRBJ2-1	.	CAWDRGASNEQFF	TGTGCCTGGGACCGGGGCGCCTCGAATGAGCAGTTCTTC
TRBV5-6	once	TRBJ2-1	TRBD2	CASSAGTSGNSEQFF	TGTGCCAGCAGCGCCGGGACTAGCGGGAACAGTGAGCAGTTCTTC